The TCR beta chain under discussion was sequenced for a study of T cell responses to AZD1222 COVID-19 vaccine. Across the study: Second-dose timings of about 4 or about 12 weeks were pooled.

Here immunoSEQ multiplex PCR was the method, and the copy in TCRdb shows in-frame clones only, minus some. The table has approximately 100,000 clones, 93% seen once. Study-level results: Sampling captured repertoires only after the peak T cell response.

Details on this clone: Its matching antigen is unknown.

The TCR comes from an adult in good health. The specimen comprised peripheral blood, sampled on day 0 of AZD1222 vaccination.

The CDR3 loop reads CASSWDTSIYEQYF. As DNA, the CDR3 is TGCGCCAGCAGCTGGGACACCTCCATCTACGAGCAGTACTTC. This sequence joins TRBV5-1 and TRBJ2-7; maybe TRBD1 (6 bases). Germline values: CDR1 SGHRS, CDR2 YFSETQ. CDR3 size: 14 residues. Trimming removed 3 bases from V and 3 bases from J, with 13 bases in between.